The entry below describes one TCR beta chain. This could be a read error, since a much larger clone is one nucleotide away. This specimen comes from a study of metastatic and nonmetastatic thyroid tumors. Study information: Where malignant and benign thyroid patients were concerned, repertoires were compared across blood and tumor or nodule tissue.

Original processing methods: Clinicopathological groups supplied CDR3 differences that were used to build a distant-metastasis classifier for papillary thyroid cancer. From the PCR reads, TCRdb re-called clones with MiXCR. TCRdb, rather than the study authors, made the V and J calls. The sample lists 90,000 or so clones, 8.6% occurring once. CDR1 is LGHNT, CDR2 FRNRAP, per germline. The CDR3 has 16 residues. V lost 5 bases and J lost 1; bases outside the gene matches: 9. Until they underwent thyroid surgery, no patient had received any treatment. This TCR was sampled from a female donor with papillary thyroid cancer or a benign thyroid nodule (not recorded which). Some clones in this sample may be carry-over from other donors' samples. The chain uses TRBV12-5 and TRBJ2-3; 7 positions agree with TRBD1. Sequencing input: blood. CDR3 nucleotide sequence: TGTGCTAGTGGTACCTTACAGGGGTGGTGCACAGATACGCAGTATTTT. Amino acids: CASGTLQGWCTDTQYF.